This TCR beta chain was recorded in a study of CD8+ T cells in alopecia areata. General observations from the study: While tofacitinib was given, many expanded lesional clones persisted in scalp and blood. Researchers say the link of baseline CD8+ expansion to response remains uncertain, with one nonresponder.

The treatment here: oral pan-JAK inhibitor, 5-10 mg twice daily. This clone has only one observation. What it binds is not known. Extraction of RNA preceded its reverse transcription into cDNA, which served as the sequencing template. TCRdb's copy holds only in-frame clones and misses some; the assay was immunoSEQ multiplex PCR. The table lists 270,000 or so clones, roughly 64% of them singletons, with less than 2% in the top ten. From germline, CDR1 is MGHRA and CDR2 YSYEKL. This CDR3 has 19 residues. Between the trimmed V and J ends, which lost 2 bases and 2 bases, there was a span of 22 bases. This specimen was CD4+ T cells sorted from blood, taken at week 24, from a patient treated with tofacitinib. This chain uses TRBV4-1 with TRBJ2-4; a possible D gene is TRBD1 (5 bases). This TCR was sampled from a human donor with alopecia areata. The CDR3 region has the DNA TGCGCCAGCAGCCAACTCGCCCAGGTCTCAGGGTCAACCAAAAACATTCAGTACTTC. Amino acid sequence: CASSQLAQVSGSTKNIQYF.